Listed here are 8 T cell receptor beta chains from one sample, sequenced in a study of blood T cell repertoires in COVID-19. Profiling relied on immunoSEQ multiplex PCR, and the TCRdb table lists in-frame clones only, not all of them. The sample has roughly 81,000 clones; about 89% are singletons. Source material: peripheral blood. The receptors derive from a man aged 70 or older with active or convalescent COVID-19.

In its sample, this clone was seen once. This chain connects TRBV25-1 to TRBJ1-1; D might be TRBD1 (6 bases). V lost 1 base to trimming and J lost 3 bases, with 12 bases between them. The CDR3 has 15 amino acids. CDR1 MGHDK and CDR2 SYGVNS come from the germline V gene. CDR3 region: CASSEWGRGDTEAFF. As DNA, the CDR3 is TGTGCCAGCAGTGAATGGGGGCGCGGAGACACTGAAGCTTTCTTT.

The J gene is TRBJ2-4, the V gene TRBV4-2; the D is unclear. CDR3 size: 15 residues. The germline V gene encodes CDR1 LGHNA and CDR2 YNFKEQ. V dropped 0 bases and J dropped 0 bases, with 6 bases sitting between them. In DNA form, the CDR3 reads TGTGCCAGCAGCCAAGAAGAACTAGCCAAAAACATTCAGTACTTC. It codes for CASSQEELAKNIQYF.

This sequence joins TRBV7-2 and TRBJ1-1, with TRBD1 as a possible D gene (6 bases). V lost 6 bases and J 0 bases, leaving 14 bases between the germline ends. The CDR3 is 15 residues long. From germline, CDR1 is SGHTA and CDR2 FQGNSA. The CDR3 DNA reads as TGTGCCAGCAGAGATGATGACAGGCTGAACACTGAAGCTTTCTTT. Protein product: CASRDDDRLNTEAFF.

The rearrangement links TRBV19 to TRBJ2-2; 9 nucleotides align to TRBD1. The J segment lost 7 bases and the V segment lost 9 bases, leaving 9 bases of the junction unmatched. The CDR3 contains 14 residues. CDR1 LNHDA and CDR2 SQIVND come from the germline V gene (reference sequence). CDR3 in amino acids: CASSNRGHGGELFF. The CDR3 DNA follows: TGTGCCAGCTCCAACAGGGGGCACGGCGGGGAGCTGTTTTTT.

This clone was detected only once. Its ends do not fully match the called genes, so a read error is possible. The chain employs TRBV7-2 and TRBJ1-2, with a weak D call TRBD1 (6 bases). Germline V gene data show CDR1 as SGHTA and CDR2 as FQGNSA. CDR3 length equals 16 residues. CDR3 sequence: CASSSDGGGPSYGYTF. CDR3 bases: TGTGCCAGTAGCTCCGATGGGGGGGGCCCCAGCTATGGCTACACCTTC.

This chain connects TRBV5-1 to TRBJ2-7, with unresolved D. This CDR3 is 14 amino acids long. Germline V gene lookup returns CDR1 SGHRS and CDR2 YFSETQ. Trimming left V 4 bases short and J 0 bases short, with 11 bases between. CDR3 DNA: TGCGCCAGCAGCCTTGAGAACCCCTCCTACGAGCAGTACTTC. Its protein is CASSLENPSYEQYF. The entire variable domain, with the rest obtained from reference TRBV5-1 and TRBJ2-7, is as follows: KAGVTQTPRYLIKTRGQQVTLSCSPISGHRSVSWYQQTPGQGLQFLFEYFSETQRNKGNFPGRFSGRQFSNSRSEMNVSTLELGDSALYLCASSLENPSYEQYFGPGTRLTVT.

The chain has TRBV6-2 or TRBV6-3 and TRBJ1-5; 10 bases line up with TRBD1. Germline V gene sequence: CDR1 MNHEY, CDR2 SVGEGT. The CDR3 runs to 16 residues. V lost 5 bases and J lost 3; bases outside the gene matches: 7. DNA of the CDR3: TGTGCCAGCAGTCCCGAGGGACAGGGGATCAATCAGCCCCAGCATTTT. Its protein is CASSPEGQGINQPQHF.

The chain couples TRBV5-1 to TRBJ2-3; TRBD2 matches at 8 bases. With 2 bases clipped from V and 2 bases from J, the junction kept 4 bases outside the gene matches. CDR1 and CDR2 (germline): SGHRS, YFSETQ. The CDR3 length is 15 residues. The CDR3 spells CASSFTGGNTDTQYF. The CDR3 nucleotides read TGCGCCAGCAGCTTTACGGGGGGGAACACAGATACGCAGTATTTT.